The present TCR beta chain was sequenced within a study of CD8 T cells in Susac syndrome. With random hexamers, reverse transcription was performed on about 0.5 to 1 ug of RNA. TCRdb processed the immunoSEQ multiplex PCR reads anew with MiXCR; each CDR3 protein has one entry. The sample yields roughly 300,000 distinct CDR3 sequences, 85% seen once. The germline V and J ends were trimmed by 4 bases and 2 bases, with 19 bases remaining between them. The germline V gene encodes CDR1 LNHDA and CDR2 SQIVND (reference sequence). This CDR3 is built from 17 residues. The V gene is TRBV19, the J gene TRBJ2-3; a possible D gene is TRBD1 (6 bases). This receptor was taken from a human donor with multiple sclerosis. Material for sequencing was CD8+ T cells from PBMCs. The CDR3 sequence is CASSTEPQGRDTDTQYF. CDR3 DNA: TGTGCCAGTAGTACCGAACCACAGGGACGCGACACAGATACGCAGTATTTT.